This TCR beta chain originates from a study of beta chain features in type 1 diabetes. Study-wide points: Whether HLA type affects TCRB rearrangement stayed undetermined in the present work. All four CD4+ subsets of Type 1 diabetes patients contained TCRB CDR3s that were moderately but significantly shorter.

A remark on this clone: Its target is not known.

Isolated RNA was reverse transcribed in full, so expressed TCRB transcripts were sequenced. Measured with immunoSEQ multiplex PCR; TCRdb has only the in-frame clones, and not every one. The repertoire holds more than 200,000 clones, with 16% as singletons. The junction had 8 bases not matched to a gene; V was cut back by 1 base and J by 15 bases. CDR1 is SGHRS and CDR2 is YFSETQ in the germline V gene. The CDR3 sequence is 13 residues long. One heparinised blood draw, averaging about 116 mL, came from each donor. The chain joins TRBV5-1 to TRBJ2-1; 9 bases agree with TRBD1. The sequence derives from a man in his thirties or forties with type 1 diabetes. The sequenced sample was naive CD4+ T cells from blood. DNA for the CDR3: TGCGCCAGCAGCTTGTCCCCGGGACAGGGTGCGTTCTTC. It translates to CASSLSPGQGAFF.